This TCR beta chain derives from a study of cytomegalovirus exposure and HLA in healthy donors. Deletions cut 6 bases from V and 11 bases from J, with 14 bases between. Germline CDR1 is SGHDN and CDR2 is FVKESK. The CDR3 has 12 amino acids. The PCR contained 60 Vbeta and 13 Jbeta primers. Profiled with immunoSEQ multiplex PCR; TCRdb holds only in-frame clones, not every one. This sample carries some 150,000 clones, roughly three quarters of them seen once, and the ten largest clones take approximately 1.3%. The chain uses TRBV14 and TRBJ1-3; D is undetermined. The receptor was derived from a man in his sixties in good health and CMV-seronegative. Sequenced sample: PBMCs. The CDR3 DNA follows: TGTGCCAGCAGGGGCTGGTTACGCGCCATATATTTT. Encoded protein: CASRGWLRAIYF.